This T cell receptor (beta chain) was captured in a study of T cells of healthy individuals. Using its own MiXCR run on the 5' RACE reads, TCRdb lists one record per CDR3 protein. This sample has some 85,000 distinct CDR3 sequences; 5% occur once, and the top ten carry 7.5%. The germline gives CDR1 SQVTM, CDR2 ANQGSEA. V was trimmed by 4 bases and J by 5 bases, leaving 6 bases between them. The CDR3 spans 11 residues. The V call is TRBV29-1, the J call TRBJ1-5; the D gene is possibly TRBD1 (6 bases). This TCR was recovered from a female donor in good health. For the CDR3, the DNA is TGCAGCGTTGGGACAGATCAGCCCCAGCATTTT. The encoded protein is CSVGTDQPQHF.